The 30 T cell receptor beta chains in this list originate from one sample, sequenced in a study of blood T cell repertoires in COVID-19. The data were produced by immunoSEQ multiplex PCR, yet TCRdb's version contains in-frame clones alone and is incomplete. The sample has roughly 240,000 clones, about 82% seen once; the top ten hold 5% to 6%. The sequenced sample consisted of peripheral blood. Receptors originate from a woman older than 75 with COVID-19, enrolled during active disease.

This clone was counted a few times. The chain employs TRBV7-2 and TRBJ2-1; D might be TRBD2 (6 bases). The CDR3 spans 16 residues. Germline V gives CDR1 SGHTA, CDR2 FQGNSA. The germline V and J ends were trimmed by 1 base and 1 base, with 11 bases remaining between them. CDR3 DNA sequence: TGTGCCAGCAGCTTAGGACGGGGGAGGTCCTACAATGAGCAGTTCTTC. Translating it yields CASSLGRGRSYNEQFF. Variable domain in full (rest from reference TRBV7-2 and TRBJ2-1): GAGVSQSPSNKVTEKGKDVELRCDPISGHTALYWYRQSLGQGLEFLIYFQGNSAPDKSGLPSDRFSAERTGGSVSTLTIQRTQQEDSAVYLCASSLGRGRSYNEQFFGPGTRLTVL.

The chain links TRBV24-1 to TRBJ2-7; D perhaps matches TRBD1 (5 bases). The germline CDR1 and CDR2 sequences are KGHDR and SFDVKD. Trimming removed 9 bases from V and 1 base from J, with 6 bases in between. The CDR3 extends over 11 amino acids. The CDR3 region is CATQGSYEQYV. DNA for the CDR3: TGTGCCACCCAGGGTTCCTACGAGCAGTACGTC.

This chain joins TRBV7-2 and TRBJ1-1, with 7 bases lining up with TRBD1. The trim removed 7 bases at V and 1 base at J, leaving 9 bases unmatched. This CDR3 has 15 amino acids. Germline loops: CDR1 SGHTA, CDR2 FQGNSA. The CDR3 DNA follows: TGTGCCAGCACCCGCACGGGACAGACGAACACTGAAGCTTTCTTT. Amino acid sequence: CASTRTGQTNTEAFF.

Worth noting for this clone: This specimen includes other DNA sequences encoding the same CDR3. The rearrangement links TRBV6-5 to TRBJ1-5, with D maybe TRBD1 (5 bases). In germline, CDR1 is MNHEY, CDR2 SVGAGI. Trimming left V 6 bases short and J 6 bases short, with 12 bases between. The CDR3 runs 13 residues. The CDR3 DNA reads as TGTGCCAGCAGCTATCTCCAGGGTCAGCCCCAGCATTTT. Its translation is CASSYLQGQPQHF.

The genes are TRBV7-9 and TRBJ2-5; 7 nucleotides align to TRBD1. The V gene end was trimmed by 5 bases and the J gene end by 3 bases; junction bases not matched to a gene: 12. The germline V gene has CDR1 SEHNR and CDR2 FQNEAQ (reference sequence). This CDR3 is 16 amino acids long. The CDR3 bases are TGTGCCAGCAGCCCGTGGGGAAAACAGGGGAAAGAGACCCAGTACTTC. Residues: CASSPWGKQGKETQYF.

The CDR3 region has the DNA TGTGCCACCAGTGATCCCTCATTGGCTGGCTACACCTTC. It translates to CATSDPSLAGYTF. This chain joins TRBV24-1 and TRBJ1-2; D gene unclear. Trimming cost V 3 bases and J 7 bases, with 11 bases left between them. Germline loops: CDR1 KGHDR, CDR2 SFDVKD. The CDR3 loop spans 13 amino acids.

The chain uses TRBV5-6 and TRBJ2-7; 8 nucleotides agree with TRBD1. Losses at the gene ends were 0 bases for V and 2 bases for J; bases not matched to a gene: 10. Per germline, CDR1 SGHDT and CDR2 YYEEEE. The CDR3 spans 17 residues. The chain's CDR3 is CASSLDFRTGPPYEQYV. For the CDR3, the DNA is TGTGCCAGCAGCTTGGACTTTAGGACAGGGCCCCCCTACGAGCAGTACGTC.

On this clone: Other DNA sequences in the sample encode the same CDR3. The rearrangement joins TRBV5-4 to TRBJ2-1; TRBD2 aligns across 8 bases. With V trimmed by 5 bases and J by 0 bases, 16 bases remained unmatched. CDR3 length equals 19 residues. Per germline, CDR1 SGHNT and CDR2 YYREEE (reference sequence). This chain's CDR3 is CASRPGGAGGLSSYNEQFF. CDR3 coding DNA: TGTGCCAGCAGGCCTGGGGGGGCGGGGGGCCTGAGCTCCTACAATGAGCAGTTCTTC.

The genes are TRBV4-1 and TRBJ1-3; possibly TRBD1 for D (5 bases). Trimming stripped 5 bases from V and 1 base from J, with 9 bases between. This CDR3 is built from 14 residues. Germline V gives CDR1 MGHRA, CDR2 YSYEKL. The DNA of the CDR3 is TGCGCCAGCAGCTCCCAGGGTTCTGGAAACACCATATATTTT. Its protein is CASSSQGSGNTIYF.

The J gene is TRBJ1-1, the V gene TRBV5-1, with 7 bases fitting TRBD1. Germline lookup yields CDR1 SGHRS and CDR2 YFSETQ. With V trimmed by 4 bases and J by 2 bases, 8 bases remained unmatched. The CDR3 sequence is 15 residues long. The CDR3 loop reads CASSLQAGGNTEAFF. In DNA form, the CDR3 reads TGCGCCAGCAGCCTCCAGGCAGGGGGTAACACTGAAGCTTTCTTT.

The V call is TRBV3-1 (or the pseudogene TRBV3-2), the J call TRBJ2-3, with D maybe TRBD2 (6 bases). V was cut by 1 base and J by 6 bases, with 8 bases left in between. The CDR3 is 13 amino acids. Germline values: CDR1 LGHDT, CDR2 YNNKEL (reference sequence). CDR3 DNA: TGTGCCAGCAGCCAAGCGGGGGTGGATACGCAGTATTTT. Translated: CASSQAGVDTQYF.

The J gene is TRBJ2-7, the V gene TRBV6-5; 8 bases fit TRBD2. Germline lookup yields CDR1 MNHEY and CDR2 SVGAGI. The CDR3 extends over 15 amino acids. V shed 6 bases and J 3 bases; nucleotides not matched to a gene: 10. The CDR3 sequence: CASRLSGGAFYEQYF. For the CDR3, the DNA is TGTGCCAGCAGGCTCAGCGGGGGAGCCTTCTACGAGCAGTACTTC.

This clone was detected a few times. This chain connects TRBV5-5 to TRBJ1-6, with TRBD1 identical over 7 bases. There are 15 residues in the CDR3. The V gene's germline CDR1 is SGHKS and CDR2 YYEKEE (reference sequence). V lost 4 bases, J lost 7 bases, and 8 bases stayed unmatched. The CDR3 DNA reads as TGTGCCAGCAGCAGTTATGACAGGGAGAATTCACCCCTCCACTTT. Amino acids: CASSSYDRENSPLHF.

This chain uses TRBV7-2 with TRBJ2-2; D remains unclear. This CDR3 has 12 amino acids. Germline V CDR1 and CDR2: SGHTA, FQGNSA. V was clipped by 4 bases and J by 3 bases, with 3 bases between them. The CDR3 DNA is TGTGCCAGCAGCTCTTACACCGGGGAGCTGTTTTTT. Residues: CASSSYTGELFF.

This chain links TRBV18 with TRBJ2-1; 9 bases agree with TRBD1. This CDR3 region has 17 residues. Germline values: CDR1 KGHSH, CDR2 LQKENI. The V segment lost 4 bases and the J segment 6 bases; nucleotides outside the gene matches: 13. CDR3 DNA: TGTGCCAGCTCACTCCGGGACAGGGCTCGATGGGGCAATGAGCAGTTCTTC. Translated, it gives CASSLRDRARWGNEQFF. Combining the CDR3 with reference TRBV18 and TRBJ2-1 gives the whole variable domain NAGVMQNPRHLVRRRGQEARLRCSPMKGHSHVYWYRQLPEEGLKFMVYLQKENIIDESGMPKERFSAEFPKEGPSILRIQQVVRGDSAAYFCASSLRDRARWGNEQFFGPGTRLTVL.

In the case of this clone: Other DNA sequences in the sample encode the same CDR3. CDR3 DNA sequence: TGTGCCAGCAGCGTAGTAGGGGGTGCTGGAAACACCATATATTTT. It yields the protein CASSVVGGAGNTIYF. The genes are TRBV9 and TRBJ1-3; perhaps TRBD1 as D (6 bases). Trimming left V 0 bases short and J 2 bases short, with 9 bases between. The germline V gene has CDR1 SGDLS and CDR2 YYNGEE. The CDR3 has 15 residues.

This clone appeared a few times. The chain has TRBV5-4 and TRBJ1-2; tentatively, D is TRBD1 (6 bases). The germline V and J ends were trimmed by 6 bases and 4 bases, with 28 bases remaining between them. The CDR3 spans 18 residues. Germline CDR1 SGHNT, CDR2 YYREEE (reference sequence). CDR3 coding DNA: TGTGCCAGCAATCCGGGGGGGGCATCTCCCTCCAGCGGCTATGGCTACACCTTC. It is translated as CASNPGGASPSSGYGYTF.

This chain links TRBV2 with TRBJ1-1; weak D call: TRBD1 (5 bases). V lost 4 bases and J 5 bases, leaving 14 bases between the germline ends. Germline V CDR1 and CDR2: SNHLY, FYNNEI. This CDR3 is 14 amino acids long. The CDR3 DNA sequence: TGTGCCAGCAGTGTGGAACAGGATATGACTGAAGCTTTCTTT. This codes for CASSVEQDMTEAFF.

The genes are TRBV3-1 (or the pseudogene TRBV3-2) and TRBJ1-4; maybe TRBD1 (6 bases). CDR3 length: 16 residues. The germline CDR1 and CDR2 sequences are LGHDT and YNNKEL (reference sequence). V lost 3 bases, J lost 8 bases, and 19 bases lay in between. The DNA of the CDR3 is TGTGCCAGCAGCCACTCCGAGGGGGGGACTTGGGAAAAACTGTTTTTT. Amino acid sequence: CASSHSEGGTWEKLFF.

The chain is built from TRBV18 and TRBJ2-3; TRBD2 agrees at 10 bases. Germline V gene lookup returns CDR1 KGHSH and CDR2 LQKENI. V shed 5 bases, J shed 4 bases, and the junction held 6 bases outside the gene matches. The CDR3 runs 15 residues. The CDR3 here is CASSSLAGGSDTQYF. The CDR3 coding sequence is TGTGCCAGCTCATCTTTAGCGGGGGGATCAGATACGCAGTATTTT. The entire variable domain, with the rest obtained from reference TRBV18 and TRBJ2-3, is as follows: NAGVMQNPRHLVRRRGQEARLRCSPMKGHSHVYWYRQLPEEGLKFMVYLQKENIIDESGMPKERFSAEFPKEGPSILRIQQVVRGDSAAYFCASSSLAGGSDTQYFGPGTRLTVL.

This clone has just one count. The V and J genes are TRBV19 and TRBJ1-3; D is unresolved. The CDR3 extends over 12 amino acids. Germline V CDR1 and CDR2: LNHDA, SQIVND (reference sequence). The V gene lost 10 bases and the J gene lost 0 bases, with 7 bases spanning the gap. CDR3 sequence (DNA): TGTGCCACTTTTTCCTCTGGAAACACCATATATTTT. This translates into CATFSSGNTIYF. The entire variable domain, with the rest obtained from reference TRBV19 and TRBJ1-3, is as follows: DGGITQSPKYLFRKEGQNVTLSCEQNLNHDAMYWYRQDPGQGLRLIYYSQIVNDFQKGDIAEGYSVSREKKESFPLTVTSAQKNPTAFYLCATFSSGNTIYFGEGSWLTVV.

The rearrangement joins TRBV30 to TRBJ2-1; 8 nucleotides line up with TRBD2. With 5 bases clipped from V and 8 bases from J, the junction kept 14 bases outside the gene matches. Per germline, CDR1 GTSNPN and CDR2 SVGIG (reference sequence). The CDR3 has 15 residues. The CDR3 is CAWGAGSGVYYEQFF. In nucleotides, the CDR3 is TGTGCCTGGGGGGCGGGTAGCGGGGTGTACTATGAGCAGTTCTTC.

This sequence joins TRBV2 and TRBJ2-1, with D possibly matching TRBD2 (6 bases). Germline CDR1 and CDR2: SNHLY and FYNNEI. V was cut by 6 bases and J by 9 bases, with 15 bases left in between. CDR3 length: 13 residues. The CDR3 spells CASRAYPGGEQFF. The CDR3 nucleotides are TGTGCCAGCAGAGCATACCCCGGGGGTGAGCAGTTCTTC.

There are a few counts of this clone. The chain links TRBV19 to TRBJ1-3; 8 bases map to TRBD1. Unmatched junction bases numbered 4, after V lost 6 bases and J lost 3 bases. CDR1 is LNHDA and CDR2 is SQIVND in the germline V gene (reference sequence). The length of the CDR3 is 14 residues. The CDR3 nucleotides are TGTGCCAGTAGGGGGGACAGGAGTGGAAACACCATATATTTT. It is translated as CASRGDRSGNTIYF.

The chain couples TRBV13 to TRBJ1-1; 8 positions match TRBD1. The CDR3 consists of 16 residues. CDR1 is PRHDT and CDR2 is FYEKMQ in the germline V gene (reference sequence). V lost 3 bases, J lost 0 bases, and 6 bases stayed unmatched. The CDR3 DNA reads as TGTGCCAGCAGCTTCAAGCAGGGGGCAATGAACACTGAAGCTTTCTTT. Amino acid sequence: CASSFKQGAMNTEAFF.

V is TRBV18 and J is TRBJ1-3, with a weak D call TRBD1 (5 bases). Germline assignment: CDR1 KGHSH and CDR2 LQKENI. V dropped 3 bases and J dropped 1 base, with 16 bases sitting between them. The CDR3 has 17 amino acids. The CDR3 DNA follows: TGTGCCAGCTCACCTTCCACGGCCAGGGTTTCTGGAAACACCATATATTTT. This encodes CASSPSTARVSGNTIYF.

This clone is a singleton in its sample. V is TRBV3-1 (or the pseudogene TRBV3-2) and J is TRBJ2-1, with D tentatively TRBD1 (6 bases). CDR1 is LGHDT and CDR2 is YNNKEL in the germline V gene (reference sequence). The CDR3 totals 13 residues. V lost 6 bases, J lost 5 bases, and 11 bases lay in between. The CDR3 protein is CASSWTVNNEQFF. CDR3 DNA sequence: TGTGCCAGCAGTTGGACAGTTAACAATGAGCAGTTCTTC.

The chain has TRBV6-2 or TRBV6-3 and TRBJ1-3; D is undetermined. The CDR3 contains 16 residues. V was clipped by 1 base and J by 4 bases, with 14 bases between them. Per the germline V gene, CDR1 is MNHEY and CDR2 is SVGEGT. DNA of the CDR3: TGTGCCAGCAGTTACTTTCCCTCTCTGGGCGGAAACACCATATATTTT. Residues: CASSYFPSLGGNTIYF.

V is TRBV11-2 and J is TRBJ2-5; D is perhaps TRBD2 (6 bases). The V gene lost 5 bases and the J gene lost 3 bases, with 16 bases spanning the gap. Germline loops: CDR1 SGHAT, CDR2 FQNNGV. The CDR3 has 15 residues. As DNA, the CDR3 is TGTGCCAGCAGCGCGAGCCGACTAGGCAAAGAGACCCAGTACTTC. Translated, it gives CASSASRLGKETQYF. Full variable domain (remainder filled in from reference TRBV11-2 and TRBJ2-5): EAGVAQSPRYKIIEKRQSVAFWCNPISGHATLYWYQQILGQGPKLLIQFQNNGVVDDSQLPKDRFSAERLKGVDSTLKIQPAKLEDSAVYLCASSASRLGKETQYFGPGTRLLVL.

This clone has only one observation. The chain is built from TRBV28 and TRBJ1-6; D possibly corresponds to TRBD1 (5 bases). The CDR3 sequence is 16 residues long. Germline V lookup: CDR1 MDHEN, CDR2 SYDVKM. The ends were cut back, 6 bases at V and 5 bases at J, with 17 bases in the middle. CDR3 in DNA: TGTGCCAGCAGCCAAACCGGGGGAGAGGATAATTCACCCCTCCACTTT. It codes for CASSQTGGEDNSPLHF.